This T cell receptor (beta chain) was captured in a study of blood T cell repertoires in COVID-19. As for the study in general: COVID-19 samples, acute and convalescent, were from the United States, Italy and Spain. Sources were T cells, B-cell-depleted T cells, or PBMCs; the material itself was cDNA or gDNA.

Assay: immunoSEQ multiplex PCR; the TCRdb copy retains only in-frame clones and omits some. The repertoire holds about 80,000 clones, with roughly four fifths as singletons. V trimming: 5 bases; J trimming: 4 bases; junction bases outside the gene matches: 9. The CDR3 is 15 residues long. Germline values: CDR1 MDHEN, CDR2 SYDVKM. Specimen: peripheral blood. The sequence was collected from a human donor in a cohort sampled during active COVID-19. The chain couples TRBV28 to TRBJ1-1; 8 nucleotides align to TRBD1. The CDR3 spells CASSPPDRVGTEAFF. The CDR3 nucleotides read TGTGCCAGCAGTCCGCCGGACAGGGTGGGCACTGAAGCTTTCTTT. Looking up the rest from reference TRBV28 and TRBJ1-1 gives the full variable domain: DVKVTQSSRYLVKRTGEKVFLECVQDMDHENMFWYRQDPGLGLRLIYFSYDVKMKEKGDIPEGYSVSREKKERFSLILESASTNQTSMYLCASSPPDRVGTEAFFGQGTRLTVV.